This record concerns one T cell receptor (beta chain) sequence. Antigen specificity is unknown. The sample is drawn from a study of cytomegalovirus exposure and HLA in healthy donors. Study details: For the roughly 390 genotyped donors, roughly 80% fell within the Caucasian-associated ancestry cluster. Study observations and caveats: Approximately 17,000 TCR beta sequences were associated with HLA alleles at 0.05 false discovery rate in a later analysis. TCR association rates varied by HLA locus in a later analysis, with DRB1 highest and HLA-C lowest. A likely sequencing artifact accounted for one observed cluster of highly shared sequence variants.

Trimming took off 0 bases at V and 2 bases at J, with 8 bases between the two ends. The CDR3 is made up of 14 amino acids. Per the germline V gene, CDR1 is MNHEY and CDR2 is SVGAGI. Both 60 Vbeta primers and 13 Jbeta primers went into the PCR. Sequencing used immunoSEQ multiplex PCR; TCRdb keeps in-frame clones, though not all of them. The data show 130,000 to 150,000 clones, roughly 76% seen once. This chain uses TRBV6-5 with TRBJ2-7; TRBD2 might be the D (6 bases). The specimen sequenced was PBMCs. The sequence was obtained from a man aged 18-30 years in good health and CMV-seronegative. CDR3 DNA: TGTGCCAGCAGTTACTCGGGACTTCCCTACGAGCAGTACTTC. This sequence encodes CASSYSGLPYEQYF.